This T cell receptor beta chain was recovered during a study of beta chain features in type 1 diabetes. Staining for CD45RO/CCR7/CD25/CD127/CD95/CD27 allowed sorting of CD4+ naive, central memory, regulatory and stem cell-like memory cells. With 4 bases removed from V and 0 bases from J, the gap between germline ends came to 14 bases. The CDR3 totals 15 residues. CDR1 and CDR2 from the germline V gene are SQVTM and ANQGSEA. The entirety of the isolated RNA underwent reverse transcription, so expressed TCRB transcripts were sequenced. Profiled with immunoSEQ multiplex PCR; TCRdb holds only in-frame clones, not every one. Among around 150,000 clones listed, around 8% were seen once. Regarding this clone: The antigen is not known.

General study findings and limits: Type 1 diabetes patients had VDJ junctions that carried fewer insertions and more deletions.

This clonotype was sampled from a man aged 18 to 30 in good health. Sequenced sample: central memory CD4+ T cells from blood. The chain recombines TRBV29-1 with TRBJ2-3; D remains ambiguous. DNA for the CDR3: TGCAGCGTTGGTATTTTGGTGACTAGCACAGATACGCAGTATTTT. Translated, it gives CSVGILVTSTDTQYF.